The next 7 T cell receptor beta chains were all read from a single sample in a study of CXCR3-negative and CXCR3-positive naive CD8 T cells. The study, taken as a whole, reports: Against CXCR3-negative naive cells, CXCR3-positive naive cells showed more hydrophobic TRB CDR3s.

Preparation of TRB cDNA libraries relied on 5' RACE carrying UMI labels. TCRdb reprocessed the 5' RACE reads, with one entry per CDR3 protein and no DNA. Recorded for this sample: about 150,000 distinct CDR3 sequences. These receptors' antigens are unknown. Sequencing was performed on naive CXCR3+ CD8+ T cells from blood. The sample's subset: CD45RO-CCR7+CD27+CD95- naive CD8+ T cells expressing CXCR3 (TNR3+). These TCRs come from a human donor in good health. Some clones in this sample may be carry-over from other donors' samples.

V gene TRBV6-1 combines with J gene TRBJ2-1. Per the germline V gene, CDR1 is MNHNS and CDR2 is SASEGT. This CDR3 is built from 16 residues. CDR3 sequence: CASSLATGLRGSEQFF.

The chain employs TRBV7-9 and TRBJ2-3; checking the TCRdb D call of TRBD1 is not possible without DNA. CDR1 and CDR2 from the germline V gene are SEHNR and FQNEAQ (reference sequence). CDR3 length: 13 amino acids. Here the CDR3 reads CASSHGRTDTQYF. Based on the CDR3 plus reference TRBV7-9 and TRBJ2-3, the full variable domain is DTGVSQNPRHKITKRGQNVTFRCDPISEHNRLYWYRQTLGQGPEFLTYFQNEAQLEKSRLLSDRFSAERPKGSFSTLEIQRTEQGDSAMYLCASSHGRTDTQYFGPGTRLTVL.

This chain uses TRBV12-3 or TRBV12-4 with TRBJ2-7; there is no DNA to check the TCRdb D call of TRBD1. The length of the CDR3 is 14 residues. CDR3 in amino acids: CASSWPGRSYEQYF.

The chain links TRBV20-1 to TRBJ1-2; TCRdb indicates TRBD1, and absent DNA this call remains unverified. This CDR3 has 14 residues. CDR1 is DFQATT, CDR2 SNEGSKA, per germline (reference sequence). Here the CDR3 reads CSARDLQGFDGYTF.

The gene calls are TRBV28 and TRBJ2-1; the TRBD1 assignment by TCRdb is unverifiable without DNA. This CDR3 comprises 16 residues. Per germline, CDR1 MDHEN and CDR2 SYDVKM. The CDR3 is CASSRIEGTWGHEQFF.

The CDR3 spells CASSLADRGILDEQYF. The chain is built from TRBV12-3 or TRBV12-4 and TRBJ2-7; without DNA, the TCRdb call of TRBD1 cannot be checked. The CDR3 is made up of 16 amino acids.

This CDR3 reads CASSLVLTRRYF. This sequence joins TRBV11-2 and TRBJ2-4. Germline V gene lookup returns CDR1 SGHAT and CDR2 FQNNGV. CDR3 length equals 12 residues.